These 24 T cell receptor beta chains came from one sample sequenced in a study of blood T cell repertoires in COVID-19. The assay was immunoSEQ multiplex PCR, and TCRdb's table has in-frame clones only and misses some. Here the sample spans about 140,000 clones, 76% being singletons. Sequencing was carried out using peripheral blood. The receptor set was obtained from an elderly woman with active or convalescent COVID-19.

The chain links TRBV21-1 to TRBJ2-7; the table's D call, TRBD2, was not checked against the DNA. TRBV21-1 is tagged as a pseudogene. CDR3 length: 16 amino acids. CDR3 loop: CASSIKRGVFSYEQYF. The CDR3 DNA sequence: TGTGCCAGCAGCATAAAGCGGGGGGTCTTTTCCTACGAGCAGTACTTC.

The V and J genes are TRBV28 and TRBJ1-2, with D tentatively TRBD1 (6 bases). V dropped 6 bases and J dropped 4 bases, with 12 bases sitting between them. CDR1 is MDHEN, CDR2 SYDVKM, per germline. CDR3 length: 13 amino acids. CDR3 loop: CASRTSDSYGYTF. CDR3 bases: TGTGCCAGCAGGACATCGGACAGCTATGGCTACACCTTC.

The J gene is TRBJ2-7, the V gene TRBV6-5, with 11 bases aligning to TRBD2. Germline lookup yields CDR1 MNHEY and CDR2 SVGAGI. This CDR3 is 13 amino acids long. The CDR3: CAFLAGGIYEQYF. DNA for the CDR3: TGTGCGTTCCTAGCGGGGGGCATCTACGAGCAGTACTTC.

V gene TRBV29-1 combines with J gene TRBJ2-5; TRBD2 matches at 8 bases. The CDR3 has 13 amino acids. Per germline, CDR1 SQVTM and CDR2 ANQGSEA. V lost 5 bases to trimming and J lost 3 bases; unmatched junction nucleotides: 5. Written as DNA, the CDR3 is TGCAGCGTTCGGACTAGCCGTAAAGAGACCCAGTACTTC. Translated, it gives CSVRTSRKETQYF. Full variable domain (outside the CDR3, taken from reference TRBV29-1 and TRBJ2-5): SAVISQKPSRDICQRGTSLTIQCQVDSQVTMMFWYRQQPGQSLTLIATANQGSEATYESGFVIDKFPISRPNLTFSTLTVSNMSPEDSSIYLCSVRTSRKETQYFGPGTRLLVL.

This sequence joins TRBV5-1 and TRBJ2-1, with a weak D call TRBD2 (6 bases). The CDR3 length is 14 residues. The V gene's germline CDR1 is SGHRS and CDR2 YFSETQ. Deletions cut 1 base from V and 8 bases from J, with 13 bases between. The CDR3 DNA sequence: TGCGCCAGCAGCTTGCATGTCCCGGGGGATGAGCAGTTCTTC. Protein product: CASSLHVPGDEQFF.

V gene TRBV21-1 combines with J gene TRBJ2-3; whether TRBD1, the table's D call, matches the DNA was not checked. TRBV21-1 constitutes a pseudogene. The CDR3 consists of 15 residues. The CDR3 coding sequence is TGTGCCAGCAGCAAAATAGGACAGGGCACAGATACGCAGTATTTT. Its protein is CASSKIGQGTDTQYF.

The chain carries TRBV5-4 and TRBJ2-1; D perhaps matches TRBD2 (5 bases). Germline V gene data show CDR1 as SGHNT and CDR2 as YYREEE (reference sequence). The length of the CDR3 is 15 residues. Trimming cost V 4 bases and J 9 bases, with 20 bases left between them. CDR3 region: CASSLKPPGKREQFF. The DNA for the CDR3 is TGTGCCAGCAGCCTTAAGCCGCCGGGGAAGCGTGAGCAGTTCTTC.

The chain uses TRBV29-1 and TRBJ1-1; D unclear. Trimming left V 3 bases short and J 9 bases short, with 17 bases between. Germline V gives CDR1 SQVTM, CDR2 ANQGSEA. This CDR3 is built from 13 residues. CDR3: CSVEVDSGRKAFF. DNA of the CDR3: TGCAGCGTTGAGGTAGATTCTGGGAGAAAAGCTTTCTTT.

The chain joins TRBV5-3 to TRBJ2-1, with 14 bases lining up with TRBD2. TRBV5-3 is identified as an open reading frame with a role that is uncertain. The CDR3 runs to 16 residues. Trimming at V came to 4 bases and at J to 4 bases, leaving 4 bases not matched to a gene. CDR3 amino acids: CARSPGLAGDYNEQFF. In DNA form, the CDR3 reads TGTGCCAGAAGCCCGGGACTAGCGGGGGATTACAATGAGCAGTTCTTC.

The gene calls are TRBV30 and TRBJ2-5, with D unresolved. With 3 bases removed from V and 1 base from J, the gap between germline ends came to 9 bases. Germline V gene sequence: CDR1 GTSNPN, CDR2 SVGIG (reference sequence). The CDR3 is made up of 13 amino acids. CDR3 DNA sequence: TGTGCCTGGAGCTCGGGTCCCCAAGAGACCCAGTACTTC. Translating gives CAWSSGPQETQYF.

In its sample, this clone was seen once. V usage is TRBV5-4 and J usage is TRBJ2-1, with 8 nucleotides matching TRBD2. Germline V gene sequence: CDR1 SGHNT, CDR2 YYREEE (reference sequence). V shed 0 bases and J 9 bases; nucleotides not matched to a gene: 11. The CDR3 totals 16 residues. The CDR3: CASSLARGTSSAEQFF. In DNA form, the CDR3 reads TGTGCCAGCAGCTTGGCTCGGGGGACTAGTTCGGCTGAGCAGTTCTTC.

The chain has TRBV7-2 and TRBJ2-3; the D gene is possibly TRBD1 (6 bases). Germline CDR1 reads SGHTA; CDR2 reads FQGNSA. Deletions cut 5 bases from V and 8 bases from J, with 29 bases between. The CDR3 is 18 residues long. This CDR3 is CASSRRIGQSGPHGTQYF. CDR3 DNA sequence: TGTGCCAGCAGCCGCCGAATAGGACAGAGCGGCCCACACGGTACGCAGTATTTT.

The V and J genes are TRBV7-9 and TRBJ1-6; no definite D call. This CDR3 is built from 13 residues. From germline, CDR1 is SEHNR and CDR2 FQNEAQ (reference sequence). The V end was cut by 6 bases, the J end by 10 bases, with 13 bases between. The CDR3 DNA sequence: TGTGCCAGCAGTACCACTCAAACGTCACCCCTCCACTTT. It codes for CASSTTQTSPLHF.

This clone was observed a handful of times. This chain connects TRBV2 to TRBJ1-2; 9 nucleotides match TRBD1. This CDR3 is built from 16 residues. CDR1 is SNHLY, CDR2 FYNNEI, per germline. Trimming removed 5 bases from V and 0 bases from J; junction bases left unmatched: 7. CDR3 nucleotides: TGTGCCAGCAGTTGGGACAGGGCGCGAGCTAACTATGGCTACACCTTC. Its translation is CASSWDRARANYGYTF.

This sequence joins TRBV6-5 and TRBJ1-2; 8 nucleotides match TRBD1. Germline V gene sequence: CDR1 MNHEY, CDR2 SVGAGI. The J segment lost 12 bases and the V segment lost 0 bases, leaving 6 bases of the junction unmatched. There are 13 residues in the CDR3. The CDR3 region is CASSYSQGASHTF. CDR3 DNA sequence: TGTGCCAGCAGTTACTCTCAGGGGGCTTCTCACACCTTC.

The chain uses TRBV6-6 and TRBJ1-2, with D unresolved. V lost 5 bases, J lost 0 bases, and 19 bases lay in between. The CDR3 has 17 residues. Germline assignment: CDR1 MNHNY and CDR2 SVGAGI (reference sequence). The CDR3 protein is CASSPVAFDGTNYGYTF. In DNA form, the CDR3 reads TGTGCCAGCAGTCCCGTGGCCTTCGATGGTACTAACTATGGCTACACCTTC.

This clone is a singleton in its sample. The chain couples TRBV5-1 to TRBJ2-3; 11 positions agree with TRBD2. The J segment lost 4 bases and the V segment lost 4 bases, leaving 8 bases of the junction unmatched. The CDR3 has 16 amino acids. CDR1 is SGHRS, CDR2 YFSETQ, per germline. CDR3 in amino acids: CASSALAGGQADTQYF. CDR3 in DNA: TGCGCCAGCAGCGCGTTAGCGGGGGGGCAGGCAGATACGCAGTATTTT.

The chain joins TRBV9 to TRBJ1-4, with 8 bases lining up with TRBD1. Germline-derived CDR1 and CDR2 are SGDLS and YYNGEE. The CDR3 covers 15 residues. V lost 0 bases to trimming and J lost 6 bases; unmatched junction nucleotides: 4. In DNA form, the CDR3 reads TGTGCCAGCAGCGTAGACGGACAGGGCCATGAAAAACTGTTTTTT. Translation gives CASSVDGQGHEKLFF.

The chain joins TRBV21-1 to TRBJ2-7; the D call TRBD2 from the table was never checked on the DNA. TRBV21-1 is labeled a pseudogene. The length of the CDR3 is 17 residues. Written as DNA, the CDR3 is TGTGCCAACCAACTAGGGACTAGCGGGGATACTACCTACGAGCAGTACTTC. Its protein product is CANQLGTSGDTTYEQYF.

The V call is TRBV28, the J call TRBJ1-6, with D perhaps matching TRBD1 (6 bases). There are 15 residues in the CDR3. V gave up 4 bases and J gave up 9 bases, with 16 bases separating them. Germline CDR1 and CDR2: MDHEN and SYDVKM. The CDR3 sequence: CASSSTLRGGSPLHF. CDR3 DNA: TGTGCCAGCAGTTCAACCCTCAGGGGTGGTTCACCCCTCCACTTT.

The chain uses TRBV7-6 and TRBJ1-2; D is unresolved. V shed 5 bases and J shed 1 base, with 8 bases lying between them. The CDR3 consists of 13 residues. The germline V gene has CDR1 SGHVS and CDR2 FNYEAQ. CDR3 nucleotide sequence: TGTGCCAGCAGCCAATCGGGTAACTATGGCTACACCTTC. It is translated as CASSQSGNYGYTF.

The chain has TRBV5-1 and TRBJ1-3; 8 positions agree with TRBD1. CDR3 size: 16 residues. In germline, CDR1 is SGHRS, CDR2 YFSETQ. Losses at the gene ends were 0 bases for V and 4 bases for J; bases not matched to a gene: 6. For the CDR3, the DNA is TGCGCCAGCAGCTTGGGGACAGGGTTCGGAGGAAACACCATATATTTT. It translates to CASSLGTGFGGNTIYF.

This chain connects TRBV2 to TRBJ1-1; TRBD1 matches 9 bases. The junction had 6 bases not matched to a gene; V was cut back by 4 bases and J by 0 bases. Per germline, CDR1 SNHLY and CDR2 FYNNEI. The CDR3 length is 16 residues. CDR3 residues: CASSGRDRVVNTEAFF. The CDR3 bases are TGTGCCAGCAGTGGCCGGGACAGGGTTGTGAACACTGAAGCTTTCTTT.

The V and J genes are TRBV11-1 and TRBJ1-6; D gene uncertain. In germline, CDR1 is SGHAT, CDR2 FQDESV (reference sequence). The CDR3 spans 13 residues. V lost 6 bases to trimming and J lost 9 bases, with 12 bases between them. CDR3 nucleotide sequence: TGTGCCAGCAGTTCTTTTTCGGGTTCACCCCTCCACTTT. Translated: CASSSFSGSPLHF.